What follows are 18 T cell receptor beta chains derived from one specimen sequenced in a study of regulatory T cells in long-lasting Graves disease. With iRepertoire HTBI primers and Arm-PCR of CDR3 regions, TCR beta libraries were built. One entry per CDR3 protein results from TCRdb running MiXCR on the multiplex PCR reads. The sample yields about 220,000 distinct CDR3 sequences, approximately 19% seen once. Documented time point: newly diagnosed GD, antithyroid drugs for less than 3 months. Generation of the TCR library employed RNA extracted from PBMCs. These records were also assigned to another study, of T cells in Graves' hyperthyroidism and ophthalmopathy.

The source material was peripheral blood mononuclear cells (PBMCs), sampled at new diagnosis, from a patient treated with antithyroid drugs. Receptors were obtained from a woman in her 30s with Graves disease.

This clonotype was seen ten or more times. The chain couples TRBV5-4 to TRBJ1-2, with TRBD1 as a possible D gene (5 bases). The ends were cut back, 4 bases at V and 4 bases at J, with 14 bases in the middle. CDR1 and CDR2 from the germline V gene are SGHNT and YYREEE (reference sequence). CDR3 length: 14 amino acids. The DNA of the CDR3 is TGTGCCAGCAGCCCCGGACGGGGCCTCTATGGCTACACCTTC. Translation gives CASSPGRGLYGYTF.

This chain uses TRBV4-1 with TRBJ2-7, with a possible D match to TRBD2 (6 bases). V was clipped by 3 bases and J by 6 bases, with 15 bases between them. The CDR3 is 14 residues long. CDR1 is MGHRA, CDR2 YSYEKL, per germline. In DNA form, the CDR3 reads TGCGCCAGCAGCCAGTTCCGGGAGTATGGCGAGCAGTACTTC. Amino acid sequence: CASSQFREYGEQYF.

This clonotype has ten or more counts. This rearrangement joins TRBV30 to TRBJ2-1, with unresolved D. Germline V gene sequence: CDR1 GTSNPN, CDR2 SVGIG (reference sequence). The CDR3 extends over 11 amino acids. Between the trimmed V and J ends, which lost 4 bases and 7 bases, there was a span of 8 bases. CDR3 loop: CAWTGGNEQFF. The CDR3 DNA follows: TGTGCCTGGACAGGCGGAAATGAGCAGTTCTTC.

This clonotype was seen many times. The chain carries TRBV10-3 and TRBJ2-1; 11 nucleotides agree with TRBD2. Losses at the gene ends were 4 bases for V and 2 bases for J; bases not matched to a gene: 4. The germline CDR1 and CDR2 sequences are ENHRY and SYGVKD. The CDR3 is 16 amino acids. This CDR3 reads CAISGDSGGAYNEQFF. DNA for the CDR3: TGTGCCATCAGTGGAGATAGCGGGGGGGCCTACAATGAGCAGTTCTTC.

This clonotype was seen repeatedly, ten times or more. V is TRBV3-1 and J is TRBJ2-2; 13 nucleotides line up with TRBD2. Looked up from germline, CDR1 is LGHDT and CDR2 is YNNKEL (reference sequence). With V trimmed by 2 bases and J by 1 base, 4 bases remained unmatched. This CDR3 contains 18 residues. This chain's CDR3 is CASSQWGLAGRNTGELFF. The CDR3 DNA follows: TGTGCCAGCAGCCAATGGGGACTAGCGGGGCGGAACACCGGGGAGCTGTTTTTT. Drawing the rest from reference TRBV3-1 and TRBJ2-2, the complete variable domain is DTAVSQTPKYLVTQMGNDKSIKCEQNLGHDTMYWYKQDSKKFLKIMFSYNNKELIINETVPNRFSPKSPDKAHLNLHINSLELGDSAVYFCASSQWGLAGRNTGELFFGEGSRLTVL.

In its sample, this clonotype was seen many times. The chain is built from TRBV3-1 and TRBJ2-7; 7 positions match TRBD1. V shed 4 bases and J 6 bases; nucleotides not matched to a gene: 12. Germline assignment: CDR1 LGHDT and CDR2 YNNKEL (reference sequence). This CDR3 comprises 15 residues. The CDR3: CASSPRDRGSGEQYF. CDR3 nucleotides: TGTGCCAGCAGCCCACGGGACAGAGGGAGCGGCGAGCAGTACTTC.

At least ten counts were recorded for this clonotype. The gene calls are TRBV30 and TRBJ1-5; D is unclear. This CDR3 region has 13 residues. V was shortened by 1 base and J by 1 base, with 5 bases between the two germline ends. Germline lookup yields CDR1 GTSNPN and CDR2 SVGIG (reference sequence). The CDR3 DNA sequence: TGTGCCTGGAGTGGTACCAGCAATCAGCCCCAGCATTTT. It is translated as CAWSGTSNQPQHF.

This clonotype was counted ten times or more. The V call is TRBV11-3, the J call TRBJ1-1, with D hard to call. Germline V gene data show CDR1 as SGHNT and CDR2 as YENEEA. There are 15 residues in the CDR3. Trimming removed 4 bases at V and 4 bases at J, with 16 bases between. The CDR3, as DNA: TGTGCCAGCAGCTCTTACGTATCCCTGGCCACTGAAGCTTTCTTT. It is translated as CASSSYVSLATEAFF.

This clonotype was counted many times. V and J are TRBV6-1 and TRBJ2-2; D is undetermined. The CDR3 extends over 13 amino acids. Germline assignment: CDR1 MNHNS and CDR2 SASEGT. Trimming shortened V by 6 bases and J by 0 bases, and 5 bases separated the two germline ends. The CDR3 is CASRSSNTGELFF. CDR3 DNA: TGTGCCAGCAGGAGTTCGAACACCGGGGAGCTGTTTTTT.

This clonotype was found many times. The chain carries TRBV5-1 and TRBJ2-7; no reliable D call. Germline CDR1 and CDR2: SGHRS and YFSETQ. The V gene lost 0 bases and the J gene lost 6 bases, with 7 bases spanning the gap. This CDR3 region has 12 residues. The CDR3 spells CASSLGPSEQYF. CDR3 bases: TGCGCCAGCAGCTTGGGGCCTAGCGAGCAGTACTTC.

A few counts support this clonotype. The J gene is TRBJ1-5, the V gene TRBV12-5, with no clear D. The CDR3 is made up of 12 amino acids. Germline V gives CDR1 LGHNT, CDR2 FRNRAP. The V end lost 1 base, the J end lost 5 bases, and 3 bases lay between the germline ends. The CDR3 DNA follows: TGTGCTAGTGGTTTGGAGGATCAGCCCCAGCATTTT. Translated, it gives CASGLEDQPQHF.

The chain uses TRBV7-9 and TRBJ2-7; D gene unclear. Trimming pared 4 bases from V and 7 bases from J, leaving 11 bases between. The CDR3 contains 12 residues. Germline CDR1 is SEHNR and CDR2 is FQNEAQ (reference sequence). This CDR3 reads CASSSRQLEQYF. The DNA of the CDR3 is TGTGCCAGCAGCTCCAGACAATTAGAGCAGTACTTC.

This clonotype was counted ten times or more. The V call is TRBV9, the J call TRBJ1-2; weak D call: TRBD1 (6 bases). CDR1 and CDR2 (germline): SGDLS, YYNGEE. The CDR3 spans 15 residues. V was cut by 0 bases and J by 3 bases, with 12 bases left in between. The CDR3 DNA reads TGTGCCAGCAGCGTAGGAAAGGGGGGTGACTATGGCTACACCTTC. Translating gives CASSVGKGGDYGYTF.

This clonotype was seen once. The CDR3 is CASSPLGLVVTDTQYF. CDR3 bases: TGTGCCAGCAGCCCACTGGGACTAGTAGTTACAGATACGCAGTATTTT. The chain combines TRBV27 with TRBJ2-3; TRBD2 agrees at 8 bases. Germline lookup yields CDR1 MNHEY and CDR2 SMNVEV (reference sequence). Trimming cost V 6 bases and J 3 bases; bases outside gene matches: 11. This CDR3 comprises 16 residues.

This clonotype was observed at least ten times. The chain uses TRBV7-3 and TRBJ2-3; 7 bases are a match to TRBD1. Germline CDR1 SGHTA, CDR2 FQGTGA. The J segment lost 0 bases and the V segment lost 5 bases, leaving 11 bases of the junction unmatched. CDR3 size: 17 residues. Here the CDR3 reads CASSPPRQGRSTDTQYF. CDR3 in DNA: TGTGCCAGCAGCCCCCCACGACAGGGCCGTAGCACAGATACGCAGTATTTT. The complete variable domain, with remaining parts taken from reference TRBV7-3 and TRBJ2-3, reads GAGVSQTPSNKVTEKGKYVELRCDPISGHTALYWYRQSLGQGPEFLIYFQGTGAADDSGLPNDRFFAVRPEGSVSTLKIQRTERGDSAVYLCASSPPRQGRSTDTQYFGPGTRLTVL.

Regarding this clonotype: This may be a read error: a much more frequent sequence differs by one nucleotide. The CDR3 ends on some other residue instead of the conserved phenylalanine or tryptophan, so this is likely a read error. The rearrangement joins TRBV30 to TRBJ2-1; perhaps TRBD1 as D (6 bases). The tail of the sequence fits TRBJ2-5 better, so the J call may be wrong. This CDR3 is 13 amino acids long. The germline V gene encodes CDR1 GTSNPN and CDR2 SVGIG (reference sequence). The CDR3 is CAWSVLQGKTQYY. The CDR3, as DNA: TGTGCCTGGAGTGTACTTCAGGGGAAGACCCAGTACTAC.

At least ten counts were recorded for this clonotype. V and J are TRBV28 and TRBJ1-2; D may be TRBD1 (5 bases). The CDR3 consists of 14 residues. The ends were cut back, 2 bases at V and 4 bases at J, with 11 bases in the middle. Germline values: CDR1 MDHEN, CDR2 SYDVKM. The CDR3 DNA reads TGTGCCAGCAGTTTAACCCCGGGGCCCTATGGCTACACCTTC. It translates to CASSLTPGPYGYTF.

V usage is TRBV19 and J usage is TRBJ2-3, with TRBD2 matching over 8 bases. Germline CDR1 reads LNHDA; CDR2 reads SQIVND (reference sequence). V dropped 6 bases and J dropped 5; count of bases not matched to a gene: 7. CDR3 size: 14 residues. CDR3 amino acids: CASRLSGRVDTQYF. The CDR3 DNA reads TGTGCCAGTAGACTGAGCGGGAGAGTAGATACGCAGTATTTT.